This T cell receptor beta chain was recorded in a study of shared clonotypes between healthy human individuals. Study-wide points: Sequencing depth was predicted to influence how clonotypes are shared among donors. Sorted-subset sequencing, rarefaction showed, was incomplete despite large depth. Sample collection involved blood only; tissue repertoires are likely different.

This clone has just one count. What it recognizes is unknown. The germline V and J ends were trimmed by 5 bases and 0 bases, with 11 bases remaining between them. The CDR3 extends over 14 amino acids. CDR1 and CDR2 (germline): SNHLY, FYNNEI. Naive CD8 cells lacked CD45RO, underwent positive selection for CCR7 and left out terminally differentiated effector memory CD45RA+ cells. Every one of the donors was a Caucasian adult that lived in Nashville, Tennessee. Using immunoSEQ multiplex PCR, the repertoire was profiled, and TCRdb retains in-frame clones only, with some absent. In the table there are about 1,900,000 clones, just under 95% of which are singletons.

The TCR sequence derives from a man aged 18 to 35 in good health. This chain joins TRBV2 and TRBJ2-7, with unresolved D. The sequenced sample consisted of naive CD8+ T cells sorted from blood. The CDR3 coding sequence is TGTGCCAGCAGTACTCCCTTTAGCTCCTACGAGCAGTACTTC. It yields the protein CASSTPFSSYEQYF.